This T cell receptor beta chain comes out of a study of shared clonotypes between healthy human individuals. Germline V CDR1 and CDR2: MNHEY, SMNVEV (reference sequence). Trimming stripped 2 bases from V and 4 bases from J, with 11 bases between. The CDR3 extends over 14 amino acids. The test was conducted at deep level. The authors split each subset's genomic DNA evenly across several immunoSEQ plates. Clones were sequenced by immunoSEQ multiplex PCR, and TCRdb holds only the in-frame ones, with some missing. The table shows fewer than 850,000 clones, with roughly 88% occurring only once. The sequenced material came from memory CD8+ T cells from PBMCs. Stated subset: CD45RO+ cells pooled with CCR7-negative TemRA cells. The chain couples TRBV27 to TRBJ1-1, with a possible D match to TRBD1 (6 bases). The source is a man between 18 and 35 years old in good health. Some clones in this sample may be carry-over from other donors' samples. The CDR3 region has the DNA TGTGCCAGCAGTTTACTAGGGGGGGGCACTGAAGCTTTCTTT. Its translation: CASSLLGGGTEAFF.